These 10 T cell receptor beta chains were sequenced from one sample in a study of blood T cell repertoires in COVID-19. Sequencing was performed with immunoSEQ multiplex PCR; in TCRdb, only in-frame clones are kept and a portion is missing. The sample lists about 90,000 clones, about 80% seen once, with 10% to 13% in the top ten. Sequenced input: peripheral blood. These receptor sequences come from a woman aged 70-85 years with acute or convalescent COVID-19.

This clone is a singleton in its sample. The chain couples TRBV6-5 to TRBJ2-1, with D maybe TRBD2 (5 bases). The ends were cut back, 6 bases at V and 2 bases at J, with 14 bases in the middle. This CDR3 region has 15 residues. The germline V gene has CDR1 MNHEY and CDR2 SVGAGI. CDR3 sequence: CASSTLTTPYNEQFF. CDR3 nucleotides: TGTGCCAGCAGCACGCTGACTACCCCCTACAATGAGCAGTTCTTC.

The chain is built from TRBV28 and TRBJ1-1, with 9 bases identical to TRBD1. The CDR3 spans 14 residues. Trimming took 7 bases from V and 2 from J; bases not matched to a gene: 5. CDR1 is MDHEN and CDR2 is SYDVKM in the germline V gene. For the CDR3, the DNA is TGTGCCAGCACCAAAACAGGGGGCAACACTGAAGCTTTCTTT. It is translated as CASTKTGGNTEAFF.

This clone was seen a handful of times. This sequence joins TRBV4-1 and TRBJ1-2, with D possibly matching TRBD1 (5 bases). The CDR3 is 12 residues long. From germline, CDR1 is MGHRA and CDR2 YSYEKL. Deletions cut 4 bases from V and 8 bases from J, with 11 bases between. The CDR3 DNA reads as TGCGCCAGCAGCCTCGACAGCGAGGGCTACACCTTC. Its protein product is CASSLDSEGYTF.

V and J are TRBV20-1 and TRBJ1-1; D not certain. CDR3 length: 12 residues. Germline values: CDR1 DFQATT, CDR2 SNEGSKA (reference sequence). V dropped 3 bases and J dropped 2 bases, with 7 bases sitting between them. The CDR3 spells CSASAGNTEAFF. CDR3 bases: TGCAGTGCTAGTGCAGGAAACACTGAAGCTTTCTTT.

The chain is built from TRBV11-1 and TRBJ2-7; 10 bases match TRBD1. Germline V gene data show CDR1 as SGHAT and CDR2 as FQDESV (reference sequence). The CDR3 covers 16 residues. V was pared by 6 bases and J by 2 bases, with 10 bases of the junction left unmatched. This CDR3 is CASSFGPGQGTYEQYF. The DNA of the CDR3 is TGTGCCAGCAGTTTCGGACCGGGACAGGGGACCTACGAGCAGTACTTC.

This clone has a handful of counts. This chain uses TRBV11-2 with TRBJ1-2; D gene unclear. Germline lookup yields CDR1 SGHAT and CDR2 FQNNGV. Trimming shortened V by 1 base and J by 2 bases, and 8 bases separated the two germline ends. The CDR3 is 14 residues long. The CDR3 DNA sequence: TGTGCCAGCAGCTTAGCCCTGTCGAACTATGGCTACACCTTC. It encodes CASSLALSNYGYTF. The whole variable domain, filled in from reference TRBV11-2 and TRBJ1-2, reads EAGVAQSPRYKIIEKRQSVAFWCNPISGHATLYWYQQILGQGPKLLIQFQNNGVVDDSQLPKDRFSAERLKGVDSTLKIQPAKLEDSAVYLCASSLALSNYGYTFGSGTRLTVV.

The chain has TRBV2 and TRBJ1-2, with D possibly being TRBD1 (5 bases). CDR3 length equals 15 residues. Germline assignment: CDR1 SNHLY and CDR2 FYNNEI. The V and J ends lost 6 bases and 2 bases respectively, with 16 bases between them. CDR3: CASSSGPGGNYGYTF. The CDR3 nucleotides are TGTGCCAGCAGCTCGGGACCCGGGGGGAACTATGGCTACACCTTC.

The chain combines TRBV27 with TRBJ2-5, with 12 bases aligning to TRBD2. The junction had 10 bases not matched to a gene; V was cut back by 4 bases and J by 7 bases. Germline CDR1 is MNHEY and CDR2 is SMNVEV (reference sequence). The CDR3 totals 16 residues. The CDR3 is CASSSLAGGHYGTQYF. DNA of the CDR3: TGTGCCAGCAGTTCACTAGCGGGGGGCCATTATGGGACCCAGTACTTC.

The V gene is TRBV11-2, the J gene TRBJ2-5; the D gene is possibly TRBD1 (6 bases). The CDR3 sequence is 16 residues long. Germline V lookup: CDR1 SGHAT, CDR2 FQNNGV. Trimming left V 1 base short and J 0 bases short, with 12 bases between. CDR3 sequence (DNA): TGTGCCAGCAGCTTAGGACAGGTCAAGTACCAAGAGACCCAGTACTTC. Protein product: CASSLGQVKYQETQYF.

CDR3 sequence: CASSLNRGKWYGYTF. The CDR3 nucleotides read TGTGCCAGCAGCTTAAATCGGGGTAAGTGGTATGGCTACACCTTC. V gene TRBV13 combines with J gene TRBJ1-2, with D uncertain. Germline V gives CDR1 PRHDT, CDR2 FYEKMQ (reference sequence). V dropped 2 bases and J dropped 5 bases, with 15 bases sitting between them. The CDR3 loop spans 15 amino acids.